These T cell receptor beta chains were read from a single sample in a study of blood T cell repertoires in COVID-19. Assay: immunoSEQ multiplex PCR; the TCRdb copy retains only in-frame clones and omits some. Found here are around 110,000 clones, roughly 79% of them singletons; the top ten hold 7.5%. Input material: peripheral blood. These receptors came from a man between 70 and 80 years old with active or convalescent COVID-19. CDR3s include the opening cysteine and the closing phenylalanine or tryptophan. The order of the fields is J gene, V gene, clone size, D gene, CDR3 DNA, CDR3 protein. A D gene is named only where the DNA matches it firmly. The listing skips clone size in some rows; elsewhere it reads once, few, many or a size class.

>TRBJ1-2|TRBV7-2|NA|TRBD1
TGTGCCAGCAGCCCCTACAAGACAGGGAATGGCTACACCTTC
CASSPYKTGNGYTF
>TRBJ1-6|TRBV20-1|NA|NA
TGCAGTGCTAGTAGGGGATATAATTCACCCCTCCACTTT
CSASRGYNSPLHF
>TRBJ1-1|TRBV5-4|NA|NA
TGTGCCAGCAGCTCGAGAACTGAAGCTTTCTTT
CASSSRTEAFF
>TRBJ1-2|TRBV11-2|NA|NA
TGTGCCAGCAGCTTCGGGAACTATGGCTACACCTTC
CASSFGNYGYTF
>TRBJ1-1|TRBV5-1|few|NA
TGCGCCAGCAGCTTGGGGGCCGATCGCTACACTGAAGCTTTCTTT
CASSLGADRYTEAFF
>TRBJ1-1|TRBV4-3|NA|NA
TGCGCCAGCAGCCAAGATTTGGCAGGCACTGAAGCTTTCTTT
CASSQDLAGTEAFF
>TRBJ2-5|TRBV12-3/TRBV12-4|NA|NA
TGTGCCAGCAGCCTGTCGGGGCAAGAGACCCAGTACTTC
CASSLSGQETQYF
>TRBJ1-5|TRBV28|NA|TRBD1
TGTGCCACCACCTCCGGACAGGGGGTATTCAAGCCCCAGCATTTT
CATTSGQGVFKPQHF
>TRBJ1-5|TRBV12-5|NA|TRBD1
TGTGCTAGTGGCCGAACCCAGACAGGGCCCTTCAATCAGCCCCAGCATTTT
CASGRTQTGPFNQPQHF
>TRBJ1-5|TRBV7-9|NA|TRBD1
TGTGCCAGCAGTCGACAGGGGGGCGACAATCAGCCCCAGCATTTT
CASSRQGGDNQPQHF
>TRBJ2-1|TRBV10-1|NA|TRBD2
TGCGCCAGCAGGAAGGGACTAGCGGGTAACAATGAGCAGTTCTTC
CASRKGLAGNNEQFF
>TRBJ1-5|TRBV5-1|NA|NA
TGCGCCAGCAGCTTGGGAGGGGGGGGCAGGCAGCCCCAGCATTTT
CASSLGGGGRQPQHF
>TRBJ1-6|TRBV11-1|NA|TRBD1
TGTGCCAGCAGCCGACTCCAGGGGGACAGTAATTCACCCCTCCACTTT
CASSRLQGDSNSPLHF
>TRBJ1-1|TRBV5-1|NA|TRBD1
TGCGCCAGCAGCTTGGCCGGGGACAGGGCGCCGAAAGCTTTCTTT
CASSLAGDRAPKAFF
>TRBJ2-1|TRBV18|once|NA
TGTGCCAGCTCACCGACGTTTGGGGGCGATGAGCAGTTCTTC
CASSPTFGGDEQFF
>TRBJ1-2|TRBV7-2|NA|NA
TGTGCCAGCAGCTTAGTCGTGGGACATCGAAATGGCTACACCTTC
CASSLVVGHRNGYTF
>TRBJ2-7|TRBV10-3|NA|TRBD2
TGTGCCATCTCAGCAGCGGGGACTACCTACGAGCAGTACTTC
CAISAAGTTYEQYF
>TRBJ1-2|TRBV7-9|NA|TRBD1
TGTGCCAGCAGCCTGGGACAGTCGTCCGGCTATGGCTACACCTTC
CASSLGQSSGYGYTF